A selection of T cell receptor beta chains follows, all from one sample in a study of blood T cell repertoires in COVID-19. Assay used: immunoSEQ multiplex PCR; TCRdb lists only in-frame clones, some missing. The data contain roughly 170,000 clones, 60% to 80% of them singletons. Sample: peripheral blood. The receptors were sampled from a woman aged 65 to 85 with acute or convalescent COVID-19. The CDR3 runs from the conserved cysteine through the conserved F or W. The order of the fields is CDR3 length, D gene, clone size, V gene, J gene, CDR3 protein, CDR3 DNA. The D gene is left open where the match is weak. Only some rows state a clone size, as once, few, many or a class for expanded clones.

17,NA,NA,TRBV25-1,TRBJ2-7,CASSEYVGPGDTDEQYF,TGTGCCAGCAGTGAATATGTTGGACCGGGAGATACCGACGAGCAGTACTTC
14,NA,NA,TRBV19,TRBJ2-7,CASSFRTVSYEQYF,TGTGCCAGTAGTTTCCGGACAGTCTCCTACGAGCAGTACTTC
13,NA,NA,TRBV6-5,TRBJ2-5,CASSTTQLETQYF,TGTGCCAGCAGTACGACACAACTAGAGACCCAGTACTTC
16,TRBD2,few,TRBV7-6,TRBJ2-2,CASSLAAGGYTGELFF,TGTGCCAGCAGCTTAGCAGCGGGAGGTTACACCGGGGAGCTGTTTTTT
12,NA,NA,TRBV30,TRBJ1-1,CAWYRVGTEAFF,TGTGCCTGGTACCGGGTTGGGACTGAAGCTTTCTTT
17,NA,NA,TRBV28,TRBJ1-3,CASSFSGQTNSGNTIYF,TGTGCCAGCAGTTTCTCAGGACAGACAAACTCTGGAAACACCATATATTTT
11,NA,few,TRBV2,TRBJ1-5,CASSLHQPQHF,TGTGCCAGCAGCCTCCATCAGCCCCAGCATTTT
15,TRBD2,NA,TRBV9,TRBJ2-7,CASSVEPGEGYEQYF,TGTGCCAGCAGCGTAGAACCGGGGGAGGGGTACGAGCAGTACTTC
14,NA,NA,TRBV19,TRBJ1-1,CASSSSGKRSEAFF,TGTGCCAGTAGTTCCTCTGGCAAACGTTCCGAAGCTTTCTTT
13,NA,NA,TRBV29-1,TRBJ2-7,CSVSAPLSYEQYF,TGCAGCGTTAGCGCCCCTCTCTCCTACGAGCAGTACTTC
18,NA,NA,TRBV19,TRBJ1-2,CASSRRADSRFVNYGYTF,TGTGCCAGTAGTAGGCGGGCGGACAGTCGGTTCGTGAACTATGGCTACACCTTC
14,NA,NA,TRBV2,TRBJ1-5,CASSEYQVNQPQHF,TGTGCCAGCAGTGAATACCAGGTTAATCAGCCCCAGCATTTT
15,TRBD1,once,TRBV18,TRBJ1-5,CASSRDSYSNQPQHF,TGTGCCAGCTCAAGGGACAGCTATAGCAATCAGCCCCAGCATTTT
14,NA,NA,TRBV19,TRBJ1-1,CASTMGNSNTEAFF,TGTGCCAGTACAATGGGCAATTCGAACACTGAAGCTTTCTTT
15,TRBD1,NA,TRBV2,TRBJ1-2,CASHTDRDRGWGYTF,TGTGCCAGCCACACCGACCGGGACAGGGGCTGGGGCTACACCTTC
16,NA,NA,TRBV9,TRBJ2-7,CASSVGGSGSSYEQYF,TGTGCCAGCAGCGTAGGAGGTAGCGGTAGCTCCTACGAGCAGTACTTC
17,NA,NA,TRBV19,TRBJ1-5,CASSITGGFWVDQPQHF,TGTGCCAGTAGTATTACGGGGGGGTTTTGGGTGGATCAGCCCCAGCATTTT
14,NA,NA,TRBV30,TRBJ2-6,CAWSPGKKGSVLTF,TGTGCCTGGAGCCCAGGGAAAAAGGGAAGCGTCCTGACTTTC
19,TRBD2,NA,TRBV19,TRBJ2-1,CASSFEWGGSGRLYNEQFF,TGTGCCAGTAGTTTCGAGTGGGGCGGTAGCGGGAGGTTATACAATGAGCAGTTCTTC
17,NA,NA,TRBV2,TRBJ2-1,CASSDPLGRETYNEQFF,TGTGCCAGCAGTGACCCTCTAGGGCGGGAAACCTACAATGAGCAGTTCTTC
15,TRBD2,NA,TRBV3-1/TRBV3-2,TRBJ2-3,CASSHASGRADTQYF,TGTGCCAGCAGCCATGCTAGCGGGAGGGCAGATACGCAGTATTTT
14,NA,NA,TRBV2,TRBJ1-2,CASSLQGSDYGYTF,TGTGCCAGCAGTTTACAGGGTAGCGACTATGGCTACACCTTC